These 30 T cell receptor beta chains came from one sample sequenced in a study of OX40 agonist ivuxolimab in advanced cancers. Clones were sequenced by immunoSEQ multiplex PCR, and TCRdb holds only the in-frame ones, with some missing. The data hold tens of thousands of clones, with roughly 84% observed a single time. Material: CD4+ or CD8+ T cells sorted from blood, obtained in a trial of the OX40 agonist ivuxolimab. These receptors all come from an adult with an advanced solid tumor such as melanoma, head and neck, liver or kidney cancer.

V usage is TRBV2 and J usage is TRBJ1-2, with D possibly matching TRBD1 (5 bases). Germline values: CDR1 SNHLY, CDR2 FYNNEI. The CDR3 sequence is 10 residues long. Trimming stripped 8 bases from V and 7 bases from J, with 8 bases between. The CDR3 DNA follows: TGTGCCAGCCAGAGGGGTGGCTACACCTTC. Its protein product is CASQRGGYTF.

The genes are TRBV10-3 and TRBJ2-1, with 9 bases fitting TRBD2. Germline assignment: CDR1 ENHRY and CDR2 SYGVKD. The CDR3 extends over 15 amino acids. Trimming took 5 bases from V and 3 from J; bases not matched to a gene: 5. CDR3 nucleotides: TGTGCCATCAGTTATAGCGGGAGCAACTACAATGAGCAGTTCTTC. Its translation is CAISYSGSNYNEQFF.

The chain combines TRBV18 with TRBJ2-2; 9 bases match TRBD1. The CDR3 length is 18 residues. After removal of 1 base from V and 3 bases from J, the junction contained 9 bases not matched to a gene. The germline CDR1 and CDR2 sequences are KGHSH and LQKENI. CDR3 coding DNA: TGTGCCAGCTCACCACTTTCCTTACGACAGGGGGACACCGGGGAGCTGTTTTTT. Translated, it gives CASSPLSLRQGDTGELFF.

V is TRBV7-9 and J is TRBJ2-5, with D maybe TRBD1 (6 bases). This CDR3 has 14 residues. Germline V gives CDR1 SEHNR, CDR2 FQNEAQ (reference sequence). Trimming cost V 0 bases and J 4 bases, with 9 bases left between them. The CDR3 sequence is CASSLARGRETQYF. As DNA, the CDR3 is TGTGCCAGCAGCTTAGCCAGGGGAAGAGAGACCCAGTACTTC.

The chain combines TRBV29-1 with TRBJ1-1; no clear D gene. From germline, CDR1 is SQVTM and CDR2 ANQGSEA. Trimming took 6 bases from V and 5 from J, leaving 16 bases between them. The CDR3 covers 13 residues. CDR3 region: CSVPTGEGTEAFF. The CDR3, as DNA: TGCAGCGTCCCTACCGGCGAGGGTACTGAAGCTTTCTTT.

The chain uses TRBV5-4 and TRBJ2-6; D call uncertain. Germline assignment: CDR1 SGHNT and CDR2 YYREEE (reference sequence). V shed 0 bases and J shed 0 bases, with 4 bases lying between them. The CDR3 is 15 residues long. The CDR3 spells CASSLDLSGANVLTF. The CDR3 nucleotides read TGTGCCAGCAGCTTGGACCTCTCTGGGGCCAACGTCCTGACTTTC.

This clone was counted between two and nine times. The chain carries TRBV27 and TRBJ2-7, with TRBD2 matching over 12 bases. This CDR3 is 15 amino acids long. CDR1 and CDR2 from the germline V gene are MNHEY and SMNVEV (reference sequence). V lost 6 bases, J lost 2 bases, and 5 bases stayed unmatched. The CDR3 loop is CASRPRTSGAYEQYF. CDR3 sequence (DNA): TGTGCCAGCAGACCCAGGACTAGCGGGGCCTACGAGCAGTACTTC.

The CDR3: CASSPLSSGANVLTF. The DNA of the CDR3 is TGTGCCAGCAGTCCCTTGTCCTCTGGGGCCAACGTCCTGACTTTC. The V and J genes are TRBV28 and TRBJ2-6; D ambiguous. This CDR3 region has 15 residues. V was clipped by 5 bases and J by 0 bases, with 8 bases between them. From germline, CDR1 is MDHEN and CDR2 SYDVKM.

The chain couples TRBV13 to TRBJ1-4; D is possibly TRBD1 (6 bases). V gave up 5 bases and J gave up 8 bases, with 18 bases separating them. The CDR3 is 15 residues long. CDR1 and CDR2 from the germline V gene are PRHDT and FYEKMQ (reference sequence). In DNA form, the CDR3 reads TGTGCCAGCAGCGCCGGGACGGCTCAGGGGGAAAAACTGTTTTTT. This codes for CASSAGTAQGEKLFF.

Only one count was recorded for this clone. The chain recombines TRBV6-6 with TRBJ2-2; 7 nucleotides match TRBD1. The junction had 2 bases not matched to a gene; V was cut back by 6 bases and J by 1 base. The V gene's germline CDR1 is MNHNY and CDR2 SVGAGI (reference sequence). The CDR3 sequence is 14 residues long. The CDR3 sequence: CASSQGVNTGELFF. The CDR3 DNA is TGTGCCAGCAGCCAGGGGGTGAACACCGGGGAGCTGTTTTTT.

This clone was detected once. Here the CDR3 DNA reads TGTGCCAGCAGCCCGACTAGCGGGGCAGATACGCAGTATTTT. Its translation is CASSPTSGADTQYF. The chain carries TRBV5-6 and TRBJ2-3; 11 positions match TRBD2. The V segment lost 4 bases and the J segment 4 bases; nucleotides outside the gene matches: 2. CDR1 SGHDT and CDR2 YYEEEE come from the germline V gene. The CDR3 is made up of 14 amino acids.

The genes are TRBV5-5 and TRBJ1-2; D possibly corresponds to TRBD1 (5 bases). This CDR3 contains 14 residues. Trimming stripped 4 bases from V and 8 bases from J, with 18 bases between. Germline V lookup: CDR1 SGHKS, CDR2 YYEKEE (reference sequence). CDR3 region: CASSRDGGEGGYTF. The CDR3 DNA sequence: TGTGCCAGCAGCAGGGACGGTGGCGAGGGAGGCTACACCTTC.

The chain couples TRBV19 to TRBJ2-2; no clear D. CDR1 and CDR2 from the germline V gene are LNHDA and SQIVND (reference sequence). The CDR3 covers 14 residues. Trimming cost V 1 base and J 1 base, with 4 bases left between them. The DNA of the CDR3 is TGTGCCAGTAGTATAGGGGAGAACACCGGGGAGCTGTTTTTT. This sequence encodes CASSIGENTGELFF.

The chain is built from TRBV6-5 and TRBJ1-5; D remains ambiguous. Looked up from germline, CDR1 is MNHEY and CDR2 is SVGAGI. V was clipped by 2 bases and J by 5 bases, with 10 bases between them. This CDR3 is 14 amino acids long. Here the CDR3 reads CASSYSGPHQPQHF. CDR3 bases: TGTGCCAGCAGTTACAGCGGGCCTCATCAGCCCCAGCATTTT.

This clone has more than one count but fewer than ten. This sequence joins TRBV10-3 and TRBJ2-2; tentatively, D is TRBD1 or TRBD2 (5 bases each). V gave up 11 bases and J gave up 2 bases, with 15 bases separating them. There are 14 residues in the CDR3. Germline CDR1 reads ENHRY; CDR2 reads SYGVKD. For the CDR3, the DNA is TGTGCCCAAAGCCGGGACGGAAACACCGGGGAGCTGTTTTTT. Translating it yields CAQSRDGNTGELFF.

The gene calls are TRBV5-1 and TRBJ2-5; a possible D gene is TRBD2 (6 bases). The CDR3 is 14 residues long. Germline values: CDR1 SGHRS, CDR2 YFSETQ. Trimming took 0 bases from V and 2 from J, leaving 8 bases between them. As DNA, the CDR3 is TGCGCCAGCAGCTTGGGGGACTGGCAAGAGACCCAGTACTTC. It translates to CASSLGDWQETQYF.

The chain employs TRBV4-1 and TRBJ2-2; D ambiguous. Trimming stripped 2 bases from V and 2 bases from J, with 15 bases between. Germline CDR1 and CDR2: MGHRA and YSYEKL. This CDR3 contains 17 residues. CDR3: CASSQQDMGFNTGELFF. CDR3 bases: TGCGCCAGCAGCCAACAAGATATGGGCTTTAACACCGGGGAGCTGTTTTTT.

In this sample, this clone turned up once. V and J are TRBV11-1 and TRBJ2-5, with no clear D. Trimming stripped 5 bases from V and 1 base from J, with 8 bases between. Germline assignment: CDR1 SGHAT and CDR2 FQDESV (reference sequence). The CDR3 contains 13 residues. CDR3 nucleotide sequence: TGTGCCAGCAGCCTAGAGGTCCAAGAGACCCAGTACTTC. As protein: CASSLEVQETQYF.

The chain carries TRBV10-3 and TRBJ2-3, with TRBD1 matching 10 bases. The CDR3 is made up of 18 amino acids. Germline V gene data show CDR1 as ENHRY and CDR2 as SYGVKD. J gave up 8 bases and V 2 bases, and 16 bases lay outside the gene matches. Here the CDR3 DNA reads TGTGCCATCAGTGAGCCGTCCGGGACAGGGGATGAATTAGTTACGCAGTATTTT. As protein: CAISEPSGTGDELVTQYF.

The chain couples TRBV15 to TRBJ2-7, with D tentatively TRBD1 (6 bases). The CDR3 has 15 amino acids. Germline V gene lookup returns CDR1 LNHNV and CDR2 YYDKDF (reference sequence). With 4 bases removed from V and 0 bases from J, the gap between germline ends came to 13 bases. CDR3 protein: CATSKGGPSSYEQYF. The CDR3, as DNA: TGTGCCACCAGCAAAGGGGGACCTAGCTCCTACGAGCAGTACTTC. The full variable domain, with the rest looked up from reference TRBV15 and TRBJ2-7, is DAMVIQNPRYQVTQFGKPVTLSCSQTLNHNVMYWYQQKSSQAPKLLFHYYDKDFNNEADTPDNFQSRRPNTSFCFLDIRSPGLGDTAMYLCATSKGGPSSYEQYFGPGTRLTVT.

The J gene is TRBJ2-2, the V gene TRBV6-1; TRBD2 aligns across 10 bases. The germline gives CDR1 MNHNS, CDR2 SASEGT. J lost 5 bases, V lost 5 bases, and 5 bases had no gene match. The CDR3 spans 15 residues. Written as DNA, the CDR3 is TGTGCCAGCAGTAGCGGGAGGGCCAGAACCGGGGAGCTGTTTTTT. Translating gives CASSSGRARTGELFF.

The rearrangement joins TRBV7-6 to TRBJ2-7; D might be TRBD1 or TRBD2, each matching 5 bases. CDR3 length equals 14 residues. Germline V lookup: CDR1 SGHVS, CDR2 FNYEAQ. V dropped 1 base and J dropped 3 bases, with 10 bases sitting between them. The CDR3, as DNA: TGTGCCAGCAGCTTAGGGGACGGCCTCTACGAGCAGTACTTC. This gives the protein CASSLGDGLYEQYF.

The rearrangement links TRBV28 to TRBJ1-2; 9 bases match TRBD1. Germline V gene data show CDR1 as MDHEN and CDR2 as SYDVKM. Trimming removed 5 bases from V and 2 bases from J; junction bases left unmatched: 3. CDR3 length equals 14 residues. CDR3 bases: TGTGCCAGCAGTCTAGACAGGGGGAACTATGGCTACACCTTC. This codes for CASSLDRGNYGYTF.

The CDR3 is CASRETGMAEAFF. The DNA of the CDR3 is TGCGCCAGCAGAGAGACAGGGATGGCTGAAGCTTTCTTT. The chain employs TRBV10-1 and TRBJ1-1, with 7 bases that match TRBD1. V trimming: 6 bases; J trimming: 6 bases; junction bases outside the gene matches: 7. Germline V gives CDR1 WNHNN, CDR2 SYGVQD (reference sequence). This CDR3 contains 13 residues.

Only one count was recorded for this clone. The chain joins TRBV19 to TRBJ2-7; perhaps D is TRBD1 or TRBD2 (5 bases each). This CDR3 has 13 amino acids. The germline V gene encodes CDR1 LNHDA and CDR2 SQIVND (reference sequence). V lost 6 bases and J 5 bases, leaving 14 bases between the germline ends. CDR3 bases: TGTGCCAGTAGCCAGGGAGTACGGGACGAGCAGTACTTC. Protein product: CASSQGVRDEQYF.

The J gene is TRBJ1-1, the V gene TRBV19; no clear D gene. Germline V CDR1 and CDR2: LNHDA, SQIVND (reference sequence). This CDR3 comprises 13 residues. The V end was cut by 6 bases, the J end by 3 bases, with 11 bases between. The CDR3 is CASRASRDTEAFF. The CDR3 bases are TGTGCCAGTAGGGCCTCTAGGGACACTGAAGCTTTCTTT.

This clone was observed a handful of times. The chain recombines TRBV10-1 with TRBJ1-2; D perhaps matches TRBD1 (6 bases). The CDR3 covers 13 residues. Trimming took off 2 bases at V and 4 bases at J, with 8 bases between the two ends. In germline, CDR1 is WNHNN, CDR2 SYGVQD (reference sequence). CDR3 loop: CASSERGAYGYTF. As DNA, the CDR3 is TGCGCCAGCAGTGAGCGGGGGGCCTATGGCTACACCTTC.

The CDR3 nucleotides read TGTGCCAGCAGCTACGGGACGGATATTAACTATGGCTACACCTTC. This gives the protein CASSYGTDINYGYTF. The gene calls are TRBV5-4 and TRBJ1-2; possibly TRBD1 for D (5 bases). Germline V gives CDR1 SGHNT, CDR2 YYREEE (reference sequence). Deletions cut 3 bases from V and 1 base from J, with 13 bases between. This CDR3 has 15 residues.

In its sample, this clone was seen once. This chain joins TRBV30 and TRBJ1-5; the D is unclear. Germline V gene data show CDR1 as GTSNPN and CDR2 as SVGIG (reference sequence). The CDR3 contains 12 residues. Trimming took 7 bases from V and 0 from J, leaving 7 bases between them. DNA for the CDR3: TGTGCCTTGGCCCATAGCAATCAGCCCCAGCATTTT. Translating it yields CALAHSNQPQHF.

The V call is TRBV5-6, the J call TRBJ2-1; 8 bases align to TRBD1. The V and J ends lost 3 bases and 0 bases, in that order; junction bases with no gene match: 5. This CDR3 is 16 amino acids long. Germline assignment: CDR1 SGHDT and CDR2 YYEEEE. The CDR3 sequence: CASSSNRGSSYNEQFF. The CDR3 nucleotides read TGTGCCAGCAGCTCCAACAGGGGGAGCTCCTACAATGAGCAGTTCTTC.